These 26 T cell receptor beta chains were sequenced from one sample in a study of blood T cells in healthy people across ages. The authors ran a second PCR of about 7 to 11 cycles using a sample-barcoded 5' primer and a J-beta primer mix. TCRdb passed the 5' RACE reads through MiXCR, listing each CDR3 protein once. Among 800,000 to 1,300,000 distinct CDR3 sequences listed, under 30% were seen once. This sample was also put to use in a study of T cells of mothers and their children.

The material sequenced was blood. The receptors were sampled from a girl aged 2 to 10 in good health.

This chain uses TRBV7-8 with TRBJ2-5, with D maybe TRBD2 (6 bases). Matching the DNA end better, TRBJ2-1 makes the J call doubtful. CDR1 and CDR2 (germline): SGHVS, FQNEAQ. CDR3 length: 16 amino acids. This CDR3 is CAIIEGRRGSLGEQFF. The CDR3 coding sequence is TGTGCCATAATTGAGGGGCGGAGGGGTTCGTTAGGGGAGCAGTTCTTC.

This clonotype was observed a few times. V is TRBV6-2 or TRBV6-3 and J is TRBJ1-2, with a tentative D call TRBD1 (5 bases). Trimming pared 0 bases from V and 5 bases from J, leaving 16 bases between. The CDR3 has 16 amino acids. Germline assignment: CDR1 MNHEY and CDR2 SVGEGT. In DNA, the CDR3 is TGTGCCAGCAGTTACTCCATGGGGGTATCGACTTATGGCTACACCTTC. Translating gives CASSYSMGVSTYGYTF.

CDR3 DNA: TGTGCCAGCAGTCCACTATTCCCAGGGGATGGCTACACCTTC. Residues: CASSPLFPGDGYTF. The rearrangement joins TRBV12-3 or TRBV12-4 to TRBJ1-2; tentatively, D is TRBD1 (6 bases). CDR3 length: 14 residues. V gave up 5 bases and J gave up 6 bases, with 16 bases separating them.

This clonotype was seen a handful of times. At one boundary the junction diverges from the germline segment, which might be a read error. V usage is TRBV10-3 and J usage is TRBJ2-1; 13 bases match TRBD2. Looked up from germline, CDR1 is ENHRY and CDR2 is SYGVKD. This CDR3 is 15 amino acids long. The CDR3 region is CATSTSGRAGETRYF. CDR3 sequence (DNA): TGTGCCACCAGTACTAGCGGGAGGGCTGGGGAGACCCGGTACTTC.

Only a few counts were recorded for this clonotype. V usage is TRBV2 and J usage is TRBJ2-7; D is ambiguous. CDR3 length: 14 residues. CDR1 is SNHLY, CDR2 FYNNEI, per germline. The V and J ends lost 6 bases and 1 base respectively, with 13 bases between them. DNA for the CDR3: TGTGCCAGCAGATCGGGCTCTACGTCCTACGAGCAGTACTTC. Translated, it gives CASRSGSTSYEQYF.

The table lists this clonotype with a few counts. The chain joins TRBV20-1 to TRBJ2-6; D unresolved. Per germline, CDR1 DFQATT and CDR2 SNEGSKA (reference sequence). CDR3 length: 15 amino acids. V dropped 0 bases and J dropped 0 bases, with 6 bases sitting between them. The CDR3: CSARDQYSGANVLTF. The CDR3, as DNA: TGCAGTGCTAGAGATCAATACTCTGGGGCCAACGTCCTGACTTTC.

This clonotype appeared a few times. The rearrangement joins TRBV28 to TRBJ2-1; D is possibly TRBD2 (6 bases). TRBJ2-7 explains the end of the DNA better; the J call may be wrong. The germline V gene encodes CDR1 MDHEN and CDR2 SYDVKM. This CDR3 has 13 residues. CDR3 residues: CASSVEGSDEQYF. The CDR3, as DNA: TGTGCCAGCAGTGTGGAGGGGTCGGACGAGCAGTACTTC.

This clonotype was detected only a few times. The rearrangement joins TRBV11-2 to TRBJ2-7; TRBD1 matches 7 bases. The CDR3 runs 13 residues. Germline CDR1 is SGHAT and CDR2 is FQNNGV. The ends lost 3 bases at V and 6 bases at J; junction bases unmatched: 5. The CDR3 nucleotides read TGTGCCAGCAGCTTCGACAGGGTCGGCGAGCAGTACTTC. Protein sequence: CASSFDRVGEQYF.

The chain employs TRBV24-1 and TRBJ2-2, with D unresolved. Germline V lookup: CDR1 KGHDR, CDR2 SFDVKD. The V end was cut by 8 bases, the J end by 4 bases, with 19 bases between. CDR3 length: 16 amino acids. CDR3 bases: TGTGCCACCATAGGCCCCTGGCAAGATAGCACCGGGGAGCTGTTTTTT. Its translation is CATIGPWQDSTGELFF.

The chain is built from TRBV7-2 and TRBJ2-5; D may correspond to TRBD1 or TRBD2 (5 bases each). The end of the DNA fits TRBJ2-1 better, so the J call may be wrong. The CDR3 consists of 16 residues. Looked up from germline, CDR1 is SGHTA and CDR2 is FQGNSA. The chain's CDR3 is CASNYFSLPGHNEQFF. The CDR3 nucleotides read TGTGCCAGCAACTACTTCTCACTACCGGGGCACAATGAGCAGTTCTTC.

The sample holds a few counts of this clonotype. V is TRBV18 and J is TRBJ2-3; 10 bases agree with TRBD1. The J segment lost 4 bases and the V segment lost 3 bases, leaving 4 bases of the junction unmatched. Per the germline V gene, CDR1 is KGHSH and CDR2 is LQKENI. This CDR3 contains 15 residues. In nucleotides, the CDR3 is TGTGCCAGCTCACCGGACAGGGGGGAAGCAGATACGCAGTATTTT. Protein sequence: CASSPDRGEADTQYF.

This clonotype was seen a few times. This chain uses TRBV20-1 with TRBJ2-7; a weak D match, TRBD1 (5 bases). Trimming left V 0 bases short and J 1 base short, with 25 bases between. This CDR3 has 19 residues. In germline, CDR1 is DFQATT, CDR2 SNEGSKA (reference sequence). CDR3 DNA sequence: TGCAGTGCTAGAGATCTGGGCAGGGCCGAGACGAAAGTATCCTACGAGCAGTACTTC. As protein: CSARDLGRAETKVSYEQYF.

This clonotype was seen a few times. The rearrangement joins TRBV12-5 to TRBJ2-5; D is perhaps TRBD1 (5 bases). With the DNA end fitting TRBJ2-7 better, the J assignment may be wrong. CDR1 LGHNT and CDR2 FRNRAP come from the germline V gene. This CDR3 contains 12 residues. DNA for the CDR3: TGTGCTAGTGGTCTTTTAGGGGTCGAGCAGTACTTC. Translation: CASGLLGVEQYF.

A remark on this clonotype: At one end the junction does not follow the germline gene, possibly because of a read error. The chain recombines TRBV27 with TRBJ1-5; D is uncertain. The germline CDR1 and CDR2 sequences are MNHEY and SMNVEV (reference sequence). This CDR3 is 10 amino acids long. CDR3 bases: TGTGCCAGTACCCGGCCAGGAGGGTATTTT. Residues: CASTRPGGYF.

This rearrangement joins TRBV5-1 to TRBJ2-7; 8 bases agree with TRBD2. With 4 bases clipped from V and 5 bases from J, the junction kept 8 bases outside the gene matches. Per the germline V gene, CDR1 is SGHRS and CDR2 is YFSETQ. This CDR3 comprises 14 residues. In DNA form, the CDR3 reads TGCGCCAGCAGCGTCCAATCAGCGGGGGACGAGCAGTACTTC. It is translated as CASSVQSAGDEQYF.

This clonotype was seen only a few times. The chain joins TRBV7-3 to TRBJ2-1; the D gene is possibly TRBD2 (6 bases). CDR3 length equals 18 residues. Deletions cut 5 bases from V and 5 bases from J, with 25 bases between. Germline assignment: CDR1 SGHTA and CDR2 FQGTGA. This CDR3 is CASSTRGAGSDTNNEQFF. The DNA of the CDR3 is TGTGCCAGCAGCACCAGAGGGGCGGGATCCGATACCAACAATGAGCAGTTCTTC.

J is TRBJ2-7 and V is TRBV13; 10 bases map to TRBD1. The CDR3 length is 15 residues. Trimming at V came to 4 bases and at J to 4 bases, leaving 7 bases not matched to a gene. CDR1 PRHDT and CDR2 FYEKMQ come from the germline V gene (reference sequence). Here the CDR3 reads CASSSTGTGDYEQYF. The CDR3 DNA sequence: TGTGCCAGCAGCTCAACCGGGACAGGGGATTACGAGCAGTACTTC.

This clonotype was seen a handful of times. The chain couples TRBV4-2 to TRBJ2-1; a possible D gene is TRBD2 (6 bases). The germline V gene has CDR1 LGHNA and CDR2 YNFKEQ. The V gene lost 3 bases and the J gene lost 1 base, with 13 bases spanning the gap. The CDR3 covers 16 residues. In DNA, the CDR3 is TGTGCCAGCAGCCACGCCGGAGGGACGTCCTACAATGAGCAGTTCTTC. This translates into CASSHAGGTSYNEQFF.

This clonotype was seen more than once but under ten times. The chain uses TRBV7-2 and TRBJ2-7; maybe TRBD2 (5 bases). The V end lost 3 bases, the J end lost 3 bases, and 15 bases lay between the germline ends. Germline V gives CDR1 SGHTA, CDR2 FQGNSA. The length of the CDR3 is 15 residues. CDR3 sequence reads: CASSLGATTNYEQYF. The CDR3 nucleotides are TGTGCCAGCAGCTTGGGAGCTACAACGAACTACGAGCAGTACTTC.

This clonotype was seen a handful of times. The V call is TRBV4-2, the J call TRBJ2-5; D is uncertain. The J call may be faulty, since TRBJ2-1 better matches the DNA end. This CDR3 comprises 15 residues. The germline gives CDR1 LGHNA, CDR2 YNFKEQ. Here the CDR3 reads CASSQDHPTHNEQFF. As DNA, the CDR3 is TGTGCCAGCAGCCAAGACCATCCTACCCACAATGAGCAGTTCTTC.

The chain carries TRBV28 and TRBJ1-4; D not resolved. The V gene lost 4 bases and the J gene lost 4 bases, with 16 bases spanning the gap. The germline CDR1 and CDR2 sequences are MDHEN and SYDVKM. The CDR3 is 16 residues long. The CDR3 nucleotides are TGTGCCAGCAGTTCGCCTGACGGTGGAAATAATGAAAAACTGTTTTTT. It specifies CASSSPDGGNNEKLFF.

This clonotype was observed a few times. The rearrangement links TRBV28 to TRBJ1-5; TRBD1 matches 7 bases. The length of the CDR3 is 18 residues. V shed 6 bases, J shed 0 bases, and the junction held 14 bases outside the gene matches. The germline gives CDR1 MDHEN, CDR2 SYDVKM. The chain's CDR3 is CASSKTGAKRYSNQPQHF. CDR3 sequence (DNA): TGTGCCAGCAGCAAAACAGGGGCCAAAAGATATAGCAATCAGCCCCAGCATTTT.

The chain uses TRBV12-3 or TRBV12-4 and TRBJ2-5, with TRBD2 as a possible D gene (7 bases). Trimming removed 5 bases from V and 10 bases from J, with 11 bases in between. This CDR3 is built from 11 residues. This CDR3 is CASSRGGDQYF. DNA for the CDR3: TGTGCCAGCAGTCGAGGGGGGGACCAGTACTTC.

V and J are TRBV5-5 and TRBJ2-5; 7 positions agree with TRBD1. The CDR3 loop spans 18 amino acids. The germline V gene encodes CDR1 SGHKS and CDR2 YYEKEE (reference sequence). With 7 bases clipped from V and 3 bases from J, the junction kept 21 bases outside the gene matches. CDR3: CASPPDREADRVKETQYF. The CDR3 coding sequence is TGTGCCAGCCCTCCGGATCGGGAAGCTGACAGGGTAAAAGAGACCCAGTACTTC.

This clonotype has a handful of counts. This chain connects TRBV7-3 to TRBJ2-3; D is ambiguous. The CDR3 loop spans 14 amino acids. The V gene lost 5 bases and the J gene lost 7 bases, with 16 bases spanning the gap. Germline loops: CDR1 SGHTA, CDR2 FQGTGA. CDR3 DNA sequence: TGTGCCAGCAGCGTCGCAGGATATGGCAATACGCAGTATTTT. This translates into CASSVAGYGNTQYF.

This clonotype was detected only a few times. The chain carries TRBV14 and TRBJ2-4; D gene uncertain. Per the germline V gene, CDR1 is SGHDN and CDR2 is FVKESK. There are 15 residues in the CDR3. V shed 4 bases and J shed 7 bases, with 17 bases lying between them. The CDR3 sequence: CASSPRRSARNIQYF. The CDR3 region has the DNA TGTGCCAGCAGCCCTAGACGATCAGCGCGGAACATTCAGTACTTC.